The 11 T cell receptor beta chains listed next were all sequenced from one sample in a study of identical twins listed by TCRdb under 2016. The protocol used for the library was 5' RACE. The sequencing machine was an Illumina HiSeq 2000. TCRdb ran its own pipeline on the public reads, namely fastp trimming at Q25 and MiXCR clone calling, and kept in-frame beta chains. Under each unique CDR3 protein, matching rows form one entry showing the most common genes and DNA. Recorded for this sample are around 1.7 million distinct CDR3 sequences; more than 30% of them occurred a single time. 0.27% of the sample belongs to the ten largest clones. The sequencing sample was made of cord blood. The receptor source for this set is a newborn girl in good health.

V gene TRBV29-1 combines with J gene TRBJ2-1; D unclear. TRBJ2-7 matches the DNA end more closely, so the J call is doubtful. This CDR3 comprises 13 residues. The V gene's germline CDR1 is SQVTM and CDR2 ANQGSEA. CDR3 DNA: TGCAGCGTTTGGGCAGGCTCCTACAATGAGCAGTACTTC. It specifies CSVWAGSYNEQYF.

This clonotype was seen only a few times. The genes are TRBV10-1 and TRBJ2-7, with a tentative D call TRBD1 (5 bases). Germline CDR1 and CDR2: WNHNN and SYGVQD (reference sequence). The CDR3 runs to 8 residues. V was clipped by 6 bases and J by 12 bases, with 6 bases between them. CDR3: CASSTGYF. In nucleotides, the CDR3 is TGCGCCAGCAGCACAGGGTACTTC.

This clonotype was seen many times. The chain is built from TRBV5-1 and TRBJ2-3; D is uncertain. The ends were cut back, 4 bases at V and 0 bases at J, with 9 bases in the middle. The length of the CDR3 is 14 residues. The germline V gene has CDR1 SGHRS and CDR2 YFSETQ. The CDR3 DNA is TGCGCCAGCAGCCTTGGACCCAGCACAGATACGCAGTATTTT. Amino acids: CASSLGPSTDTQYF.

CDR3 in amino acids: CASSRRGLAEINTGELFF. DNA for the CDR3: TGCGCCAGCAGCCGACGGGGACTAGCGGAGATTAACACCGGGGAGCTGTTTTTT. The J gene is TRBJ2-2, the V gene TRBV5-1, with 11 bases aligning to TRBD2. With V trimmed by 4 bases and J by 2 bases, 10 bases remained unmatched. Germline loops: CDR1 SGHRS, CDR2 YFSETQ. This CDR3 is 18 amino acids long.

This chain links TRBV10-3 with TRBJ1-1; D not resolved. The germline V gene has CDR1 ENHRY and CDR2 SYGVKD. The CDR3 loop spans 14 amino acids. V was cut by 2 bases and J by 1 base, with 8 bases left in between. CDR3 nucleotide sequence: TGTGCCATCAGTGAGCCAGGCACGAACACTGAAGCTTTCTTT. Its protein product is CAISEPGTNTEAFF.

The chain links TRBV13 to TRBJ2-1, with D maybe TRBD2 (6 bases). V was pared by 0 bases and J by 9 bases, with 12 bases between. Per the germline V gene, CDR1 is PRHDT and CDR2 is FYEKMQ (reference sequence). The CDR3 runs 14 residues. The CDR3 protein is CASSLGGGNGEQFF. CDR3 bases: TGTGCCAGCAGCTTAGGTGGGGGGAATGGTGAGCAGTTCTTC. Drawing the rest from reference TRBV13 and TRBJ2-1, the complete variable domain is AAGVIQSPRHLIKEKRETATLKCYPIPRHDTVYWYQQGPGQDPQFLISFYEKMQSDKGSIPDRFSAQQFSDYHSELNMSSLELGDSALYFCASSLGGGNGEQFFGPGTRLTVL.

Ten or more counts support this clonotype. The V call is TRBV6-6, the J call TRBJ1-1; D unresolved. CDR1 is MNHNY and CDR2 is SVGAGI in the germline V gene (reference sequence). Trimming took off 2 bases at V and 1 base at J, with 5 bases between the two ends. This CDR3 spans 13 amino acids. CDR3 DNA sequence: TGTGCCAGCAGTTACCGATCGAACACTGAAGCTTTCTTT. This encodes CASSYRSNTEAFF.

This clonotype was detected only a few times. The DNA for the CDR3 is TGTGCCTGGAGTGCGGGGACCCTCTTAGGAGGCTACACCTTC. This codes for CAWSAGTLLGGYTF. This rearrangement joins TRBV30 to TRBJ1-2, with a tentative D call TRBD1 (5 bases). V was pared by 1 base and J by 8 bases, with 17 bases between. The V gene's germline CDR1 is GTSNPN and CDR2 SVGIG (reference sequence). This CDR3 has 14 amino acids. Complete variable domain (other parts from reference TRBV30 and TRBJ1-2): SQTIHQWPATLVQPVGSPLSLECTVEGTSNPNLYWYRQAAGRGLQLLFYSVGIGQISSEVPQNLSASRPQDRQFILSSKKLLLSDSGFYLCAWSAGTLLGGYTFGSGTRLTVV.

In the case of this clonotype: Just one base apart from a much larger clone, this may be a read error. The chain's CDR3 is CASSRDYYYEQYF. In nucleotides, the CDR3 is TGTGCCAGCAGCCGGGACTACTACTACGAGCAGTACTTC. V and J are TRBV2 and TRBJ2-4, with 7 bases that match TRBD2. The J call may be wrong; the DNA end is better matched by TRBJ2-7. CDR3 length equals 13 residues. Germline V gene data show CDR1 as SNHLY and CDR2 as FYNNEI.

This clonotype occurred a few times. The CDR3 DNA is TGTGCCAGCAGCTTCACATCTAACTATGGCTACACCTTC. Translated, it gives CASSFTSNYGYTF. This chain links TRBV5-5 with TRBJ1-2; D unclear. The V and J ends lost 2 bases and 0 bases respectively, with 5 bases between them. There are 13 residues in the CDR3. Per germline, CDR1 SGHKS and CDR2 YYEKEE (reference sequence).

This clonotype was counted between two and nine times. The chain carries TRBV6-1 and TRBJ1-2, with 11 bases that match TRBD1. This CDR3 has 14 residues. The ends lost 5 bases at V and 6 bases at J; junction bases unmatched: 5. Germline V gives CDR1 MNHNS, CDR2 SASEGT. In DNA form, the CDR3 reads TGTGCCAGCAGTCAGGACAGGGGGCGCAATGGCTACACCTTC. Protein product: CASSQDRGRNGYTF.